Shown below are 14 T cell receptor beta chains from a single sample sequenced in a study of blood T cells in healthy people across ages. Next came a second PCR, run for about 6 to 11 cycles, which used a sample-barcoded 5' primer along with a J-beta primer mix. TCRdb ran MiXCR on the 5' RACE reads and lists one entry per CDR3 protein. The data show over a million distinct CDR3 sequences, with about 40% seen just once and under 8% held by the top ten. The sequencing input was blood. These receptor sequences come from a woman between 18 and 30 years old in good health.

CDR3 residues: CASSDAGTQPQHF. Here the CDR3 DNA reads TGTGCCAGCAGTGACGCAGGGACCCAGCCCCAGCATTTT. The rearrangement links TRBV6-5 to TRBJ1-5, with D possibly being TRBD1 (5 bases). The CDR3 loop spans 13 amino acids. Trimming pared 5 bases from V and 7 bases from J, leaving 12 bases between. CDR1 is MNHEY and CDR2 is SVGAGI in the germline V gene.

This clonotype was picked up one time. The chain combines TRBV5-1 with TRBJ2-2; TRBD2 matches at 8 bases. The germline CDR1 and CDR2 sequences are SGHRS and YFSETQ. V lost 5 bases to trimming and J lost 5 bases; unmatched junction nucleotides: 17. CDR3 length: 18 amino acids. The DNA of the CDR3 is TGCGCCAGCAGGATGGGGCCAGCGGGAGCCGTGGGGACCGGGGAGCTGTTTTTT. It encodes CASRMGPAGAVGTGELFF.

The rearrangement joins TRBV10-3 to TRBJ1-5; D call uncertain. Germline-derived CDR1 and CDR2 are ENHRY and SYGVKD. V was trimmed by 0 bases and J by 3 bases, leaving 18 bases between them. CDR3 length: 18 residues. The CDR3 DNA follows: TGTGCCATCAGTGAGTCTTTTATGGGGTTCTCTTCCAATCAGCCCCAGCATTTT. This codes for CAISESFMGFSSNQPQHF.

The chain joins TRBV28 to TRBJ2-6, with 7 positions matching TRBD1. Trimming removed 5 bases from V and 1 base from J; junction bases left unmatched: 5. The CDR3 contains 16 residues. Germline-derived CDR1 and CDR2 are MDHEN and SYDVKM. CDR3 sequence: CASSPTGFSGANVLTF. As DNA, the CDR3 is TGTGCCAGCAGTCCGACAGGGTTTTCTGGGGCCAACGTCCTGACTTTC.

The sample holds one count of this clonotype. This chain uses TRBV7-6 with TRBJ2-5; 11 bases are shared with TRBD2. Germline trimming cut 3 bases from V and 4 bases from J; bases unmatched to any gene: 4. This CDR3 comprises 15 residues. Germline V gene sequence: CDR1 SGHVS, CDR2 FNYEAQ. CDR3 in amino acids: CASSFYLAGGETQYF. The CDR3 coding sequence is TGTGCCAGCAGCTTCTACCTAGCGGGAGGAGAGACCCAGTACTTC.

The rearrangement uses TRBV12-3 or TRBV12-4 and TRBJ2-5, with D tentatively TRBD2 (5 bases). The CDR3 runs 13 residues. Trimming removed 7 bases from V and 11 bases from J, with 20 bases in between. The CDR3 DNA follows: TGTGCCAGCAAGCGGAGAAGTTACAATGAGCAGTACTTC. Residues: CASKRRSYNEQYF.

This clonotype appeared a few times. V gene TRBV12-3 or TRBV12-4 combines with J gene TRBJ2-3, with 7 bases aligning to TRBD2. The trim removed 2 bases at V and 4 bases at J, leaving 6 bases unmatched. The CDR3 has 15 amino acids. The CDR3 loop is CASSLSSGKSDTQYF. The CDR3, as DNA: TGTGCCAGCAGTTTATCGAGCGGGAAGTCAGATACGCAGTATTTT.

The chain has TRBV28 and TRBJ1-2; D call uncertain. CDR1 is MDHEN and CDR2 is SYDVKM in the germline V gene. V was shortened by 3 bases and J by 7 bases, with 9 bases between the two germline ends. The CDR3 runs 12 residues. The CDR3 loop reads CASSFINLGYTF. The CDR3 bases are TGTGCCAGCAGTTTCATTAACCTTGGCTACACCTTC.

This rearrangement joins TRBV3-1 to TRBJ1-5; the D gene is possibly TRBD1 (6 bases). The length of the CDR3 is 15 residues. Germline values: CDR1 LGHDT, CDR2 YNNKEL (reference sequence). V lost 3 bases, J lost 6 bases, and 15 bases lay in between. Here the CDR3 reads CASSHGQGIGQPQHF. The CDR3 coding sequence is TGTGCCAGCAGCCACGGGCAGGGGATAGGTCAGCCCCAGCATTTT.

The gene calls are TRBV5-1 and TRBJ2-1, with a weak D call TRBD2 (6 bases). The end of the DNA fits TRBJ2-7 better, so the J call may be wrong. CDR3 length: 17 residues. In germline, CDR1 is SGHRS, CDR2 YFSETQ. CDR3 DNA: TGCGCCAGCAGCCCTATCCAGTTCATGCGGAGGGATAATGAGCAGTACTTC. Its protein is CASSPIQFMRRDNEQYF.

The sample holds a few counts of this clonotype. One end of the junction does not line up with germline, which may come from a read error. V and J are TRBV7-2 and TRBJ1-5; no clear D gene. This CDR3 is built from 15 residues. The germline V gene has CDR1 SGHTA and CDR2 FQGNSA. DNA for the CDR3: TGTGCCAGCAGCTTAGACCCCCTAGCAAATCAGTCCCAGCATTTT. Amino acids: CASSLDPLANQSQHF.

This clonotype has only a few counts. This chain uses TRBV12-3 or TRBV12-4 with TRBJ2-1; 9 positions match TRBD1. With 6 bases clipped from V and 7 bases from J, the junction kept 10 bases outside the gene matches. There are 15 residues in the CDR3. This CDR3 is CASSHRQGGPNEQFF. DNA of the CDR3: TGTGCCAGCAGCCACCGACAGGGGGGCCCTAATGAGCAGTTCTTC.

This sequence joins TRBV28 and TRBJ2-7; TRBD1 agrees at 8 bases. J gave up 3 bases and V 3 bases, and 7 bases lay outside the gene matches. The CDR3 is 15 residues long. Germline lookup yields CDR1 MDHEN and CDR2 SYDVKM. The CDR3 DNA reads as TGTGCCAGCAGTTTTGACAGGGGCGAGGTCTACGAGCAGTACTTC. Its translation is CASSFDRGEVYEQYF.

This clonotype was recorded at least ten times. The rearrangement links TRBV6-5 to TRBJ2-1; TRBD2 aligns across 8 bases. Germline V gene data show CDR1 as MNHEY and CDR2 as SVGAGI. After removal of 8 bases from V and 12 bases from J, the junction contained 9 bases not matched to a gene. CDR3 length: 12 residues. CDR3 residues: CASAPAGGRQFF. The CDR3 region has the DNA TGTGCCAGCGCTCCCGCGGGGGGCCGGCAGTTCTTC.